The 11 T cell receptor beta chains below all came from one sample that was sequenced in a study of T-cell memory formation after mild COVID-19. In TCRdb, the 5' RACE reads were re-called with MiXCR into one record per CDR3 protein. The table includes 350,000 to 500,000 distinct CDR3 sequences, about a quarter detected once. Sequencing used PBMCs or a T cell subset sorted from them (not recorded which). The receptors derive from an adult woman who had mild COVID-19 (a few samples of this study predate the infection). Cell type and time point are not known.

Ten or more counts support this clonotype. The genes are TRBV5-1 and TRBJ2-5; 7 bases align to TRBD1. Trimming at V came to 0 bases and at J to 9 bases, leaving 14 bases not matched to a gene. From germline, CDR1 is SGHRS and CDR2 YFSETQ. This CDR3 spans 16 amino acids. The DNA for the CDR3 is TGCGCCAGCAGCTTGGTTGTGGCCGGGACAGTACGGGCCCAGTACTTC. It encodes CASSLVVAGTVRAQYF.

The chain combines TRBV5-6 with TRBJ1-1, with no clear D. The CDR3 extends over 15 amino acids. Trimming stripped 4 bases from V and 1 base from J, with 14 bases between. Per the germline V gene, CDR1 is SGHDT and CDR2 is YYEEEE. CDR3 amino acids: CASSPRFEENTEAFF. DNA of the CDR3: TGTGCCAGCAGCCCAAGGTTCGAAGAGAACACTGAAGCTTTCTTT.

This clonotype showed up just a few times. The rearrangement uses TRBV29-1 and TRBJ2-3; 7 nucleotides line up with TRBD2. V lost 3 bases to trimming and J lost 5 bases; unmatched junction nucleotides: 11. The CDR3 runs to 15 residues. The germline V gene encodes CDR1 SQVTM and CDR2 ANQGSEA. CDR3: CSVDPPAGDVDTQYF. The CDR3 DNA is TGCAGCGTTGACCCCCCGGCGGGGGATGTAGATACGCAGTATTTT.

The chain uses TRBV9 and TRBJ1-3; D is perhaps TRBD1 (6 bases). V lost 7 bases and J lost 5, with 22 bases in between. Per germline, CDR1 SGDLS and CDR2 YYNGEE. The CDR3 sequence is 16 residues long. The CDR3 protein is CASSSQGQNRRNTIYF. For the CDR3, the DNA is TGTGCCAGCTCCTCTCAGGGGCAGAACCGTCGAAACACCATATATTTT.

This clonotype was detected a few times. V gene TRBV6-1 combines with J gene TRBJ1-2; a possible D gene is TRBD1 (5 bases). CDR3 size: 12 residues. Germline lookup yields CDR1 MNHNS and CDR2 SASEGT. V was trimmed by 8 bases and J by 14 bases, leaving 21 bases between them. The CDR3 reads CASGGNLSPGTF. The CDR3 nucleotides read TGTGCCAGCGGTGGAAATTTGTCCCCAGGGACCTTC.

The rearrangement joins TRBV11-3 to TRBJ2-7; D remains ambiguous. Trimming stripped 0 bases from V and 5 bases from J, with 8 bases between. From germline, CDR1 is SGHNT and CDR2 YENEEA. This CDR3 is built from 13 residues. CDR3 residues: CASSLERGNEQYF. The CDR3 nucleotides are TGTGCCAGCAGCTTAGAACGTGGAAACGAGCAGTACTTC.

The chain has TRBV6-6 and TRBJ2-3, with 7 bases lining up with TRBD1. Germline V lookup: CDR1 MNHNY, CDR2 SVGAGI (reference sequence). The CDR3 has 15 amino acids. Trimming at V came to 6 bases and at J to 2 bases, leaving 8 bases not matched to a gene. The CDR3 nucleotides are TGTGCCAGCAGACCAGGGGGACGGAACACAGATACGCAGTATTTT. Its protein is CASRPGGRNTDTQYF.

The sample holds one count of this clonotype. The gene calls are TRBV19 and TRBJ1-5; D gene ambiguous. Between the trimmed V and J ends, which lost 6 bases and 1 base, there was a span of 13 bases. Germline CDR1 LNHDA, CDR2 SQIVND (reference sequence). CDR3 length equals 15 residues. The CDR3 coding sequence is TGTGCCAGTAGGAAGGACGTCGGAAGCAATCAGCCCCAGCATTTT. Residues: CASRKDVGSNQPQHF.

CDR3 nucleotide sequence: TGCGCCAGCAGCCAAGATAGGGCAGCCCCCAACGAGCAGTACTTC. Translated, it gives CASSQDRAAPNEQYF. V gene TRBV4-3 combines with J gene TRBJ2-7; no clear D. CDR1 LGHNA and CDR2 YSLEER come from the germline V gene. The CDR3 has 15 amino acids. V was trimmed by 0 bases and J by 5 bases, leaving 14 bases between them.

The gene calls are TRBV7-9 and TRBJ2-5; 9 nucleotides match TRBD2. Germline V gives CDR1 SEHNR, CDR2 FQNEAQ (reference sequence). This CDR3 spans 17 amino acids. V was clipped by 6 bases and J by 3 bases; unmatched bases: 14. DNA of the CDR3: TGTGCCAGCAGTCCAGGGGCTAGCGGGGACTCGAAAGAGACCCAGTACTTC. Amino acids: CASSPGASGDSKETQYF.

This clonotype turned up a few times. This chain links TRBV12-3 or TRBV12-4 with TRBJ1-1; possibly TRBD1 for D (5 bases). This CDR3 region has 13 residues. V was trimmed by 3 bases and J by 4 bases, leaving 9 bases between them. The CDR3 DNA follows: TGTGCCAGCAGTTTCCAGGACATCACTGAAGCTTTCTTT. Its protein is CASSFQDITEAFF.